These 20 T cell receptor beta chains were all obtained from the same sample, sequenced in a study of regulatory T cells after allogeneic stem cell transplantation. Amplification of the TCR beta CDR3 region followed SMARTer RACE reverse transcription of RNA. TCRdb recomputed calls from the 5' RACE reads with MiXCR, one row per CDR3 protein. This sample carries about 4,800 distinct CDR3 sequences, roughly 97% of them seen once, and the ten largest clones take around 42%. Specimen: sorted CD4+ T cells from blood (whether regulatory or conventional is not recorded), collected 30 days after allogeneic stem cell transplant. All receptors derive from a human patient who had an allogeneic stem cell transplant, so the T cells may come from the graft donor.

The rearrangement links TRBV2 to TRBJ2-3; tentatively, D is TRBD1 (6 bases). Germline V lookup: CDR1 SNHLY, CDR2 FYNNEI. Trimming removed 8 bases at V and 11 bases at J, with 20 bases between. The CDR3 runs 13 residues. CDR3 loop: CASDFHRADEQYF. For the CDR3, the DNA is TGTGCCAGCGATTTCCACAGGGCAGATGAGCAGTATTTT.

The chain combines TRBV24-1 with TRBJ1-5; D call uncertain. CDR3 length equals 15 residues. Trimming cost V 6 bases and J 0 bases, with 11 bases left between them. The germline V gene has CDR1 KGHDR and CDR2 SFDVKD. CDR3 in amino acids: CATSKGSDSNQPQHF. The DNA of the CDR3 is TGTGCCACCAGTAAGGGAAGTGATAGCAATCAGCCCCAGCATTTT.

Comment on this clonotype: The junction and the germline gene differ at one end; a read error may be behind it. This chain connects TRBV5-1 to TRBJ2-7; D is perhaps TRBD2 (6 bases). Looked up from germline, CDR1 is SGHRS and CDR2 is YFSETQ. The CDR3 length is 15 residues. CDR3 sequence: CASRLLAGSMYAQYF. The CDR3 bases are TGCGCCAGCAGATTGCTGGCGGGATCCATGTACGCGCAGTACTTC.

This clonotype was observed a single time. Germline and junction disagree at one end, which may indicate a read error. The chain links TRBV20-1 to TRBJ1-2, with 11 bases identical to TRBD1. Germline CDR1 DFQATT, CDR2 SNEGSKA (reference sequence). The CDR3 covers 14 residues. CDR3 sequence: CSALPGQGVYGHSF. CDR3 in DNA: TGCAGTGCCCTGCCGGGACAGGGGGTCTATGGCCACTCCTTC.

Points on this clonotype: A read error may produce the germline difference seen at one junction end. The V and J genes are TRBV6-2 or TRBV6-3 and TRBJ1-1; D is possibly TRBD1 (5 bases). The CDR3 is made up of 14 amino acids. Germline V gives CDR1 MNHEY, CDR2 SVGEGT. CDR3 sequence (DNA): TGTGCCAGCAGTCTGACAGAGATGAACACTGAAGCTCTCTTT. Its protein is CASSLTEMNTEALF.

Worth noting for this clonotype: One end of the junction does not line up with germline, which may come from a read error. V usage is TRBV10-3 and J usage is TRBJ2-1; D is ambiguous. The CDR3 is 17 amino acids. Looked up from germline, CDR1 is ENHRY and CDR2 is SYGVKD. The CDR3 spells CAISARFGLAQGNERFF. CDR3 coding DNA: TGTGCCATCAGCGCAAGGTTTGGTTTAGCTCAAGGAAATGAGCGGTTCTTC.

A remark on this clonotype: One end of the junction fails to match germline, which may point to a read error. The chain joins TRBV27 to TRBJ1-6, with D maybe TRBD1 (5 bases). The germline gives CDR1 MNHEY, CDR2 SMNVEV (reference sequence). The CDR3 covers 17 residues. As DNA, the CDR3 is TGTGACAGCAGTGTAATGCTTTGGGGCTTCGTTAATTCACCCCTCAACTTT. Its translation: CDSSVMLWGFVNSPLNF.

In the case of this clonotype: A junction boundary mismatches the germline segment, possibly from a read error. The chain employs TRBV6-5 and TRBJ2-1, with 9 positions matching TRBD2. The V gene's germline CDR1 is MNHEY and CDR2 SVGAGI. This CDR3 has 15 amino acids. CDR3 residues: CGSRTMAGGASEQFF. CDR3 DNA: TGTGGCAGCAGGACCATGGCGGGAGGGGCGAGTGAGCAGTTCTTC.

Concerning this clonotype: The junction departs from germline at one end; a sequencing error may be responsible. CDR3 in amino acids: CANSPMSSYNAPLHF. The CDR3 bases are TGTGCCAACAGTCCTATGAGCTCCTATAATGCACCCCTCCACTTT. The chain employs TRBV2 and TRBJ1-6; no firm D call. CDR1 is SNHLY and CDR2 is FYNNEI in the germline V gene. The CDR3 has 15 residues.

Details on this clonotype: Germline is not matched at one junction end, which may reflect a read error. Here the CDR3 reads CSASGGRGRTGGTREQFF. In nucleotides, the CDR3 is TGCAGTGCTAGCGGGGGCCGGGGCAGGACAGGAGGGACCAGGGAGCAGTTTTTT. The chain joins TRBV20-1 to TRBJ2-2; weak D call: TRBD1 (7 bases). Germline CDR1 reads DFQATT; CDR2 reads SNEGSKA (reference sequence). The CDR3 totals 18 residues.

This chain uses TRBV29-1 with TRBJ2-7; the match to TRBD1 covers 8 bases. The CDR3 is 14 residues long. The J segment lost 1 base and the V segment lost 6 bases, leaving 8 bases of the junction unmatched. The germline V gene encodes CDR1 SQVTM and CDR2 ANQGSEA. CDR3 sequence: CSVTPGTGSYEQYF. CDR3 DNA sequence: TGCAGCGTGACCCCCGGGACAGGATCCTACGAGCAGTACTTC.

This chain joins TRBV5-1 and TRBJ2-7; no reliable D call. The CDR3 length is 15 residues. Trimming left V 3 bases short and J 3 bases short, with 16 bases between. The V gene's germline CDR1 is SGHRS and CDR2 YFSETQ. The CDR3 nucleotides read TGCGCCAGCAGCTGGCTGGCGAAATCCATCTACGAGCAGTACTTC. This codes for CASSWLAKSIYEQYF.

The chain employs TRBV20-1 and TRBJ2-5; the D gene is possibly TRBD2 (7 bases). Trimming pared 4 bases from V and 9 bases from J, leaving 21 bases between. Germline values: CDR1 DFQATT, CDR2 SNEGSKA (reference sequence). This CDR3 comprises 14 residues. The CDR3 loop is CSAMVGGPREPQYF. CDR3 bases: TGCAGTGCTATGGTCGGGGGGCCCCGTGAGCCCCAGTACTTC.

As for this clonotype: The CDR3 carries no conserved terminal phenylalanine or tryptophan, so it likely arises from a read error. It is unclear where the CDR3 begins or ends on the DNA, so no DNA is shown, and the CDR3 is as TCRdb lists it. The chain joins TRBV6-2 or TRBV6-3 to TRBJ1-1; the D call TRBD1 from the table was never checked on the DNA. The CDR3 length equals 14 residues, ends included. The germline V gene encodes CDR1 MNHEY and CDR2 SVGEGT. The CDR3 sequence is CASSLTGTNTEAYL.

About this clonotype: Compared with germline, one end of the junction differs, possibly owing to a read error. The rearrangement links TRBV5-1 to TRBJ2-7; TRBD2 aligns across 8 bases. CDR3 length equals 15 residues. Germline CDR1 and CDR2: SGHRS and YFSETQ. The CDR3 region is CSSSLLAGCTYEQYF. CDR3 in DNA: TGCTCCAGCAGCTTGCTAGCGGGTTGCACATACGAGCAGTACTTC.

On this clonotype itself: An end of the junction differs from the germline gene, which may be a read error. The V call is TRBV6-5, the J call TRBJ1-4, with 7 bases that match TRBD1. The length of the CDR3 is 14 residues. Germline lookup yields CDR1 MNHEY and CDR2 SVGAGI. DNA of the CDR3: TGTGCCAGCAGAAGACAGGGAGCTAATGAAAAACTTTTTTTT. Protein: CASRRQGANEKLFF.

On this clonotype itself: One junction end does not reproduce the germline sequence, and a read error may be involved. V is TRBV6-5 and J is TRBJ2-4; D is possibly TRBD2 (7 bases). The CDR3 contains 13 residues. The V gene's germline CDR1 is MNHEY and CDR2 SVGAGI. CDR3 sequence (DNA): TGCGCCAGCAGGGAGGGGGGCAAAAACAAGCAGTACTTC. Amino acid sequence: CASREGGKNKQYF.

The chain joins TRBV5-1 to TRBJ2-7; D possibly corresponds to TRBD2 (5 bases). V was clipped by 3 bases and J by 3 bases, with 16 bases between them. From germline, CDR1 is SGHRS and CDR2 YFSETQ. The CDR3 is 15 residues long. The CDR3 DNA is TGCGCCAGCAGCTGGCTAGCCGGATCCCTCTACGAGCAGTACTTC. Protein sequence: CASSWLAGSLYEQYF.

On this clonotype itself: The junction shows a germline mismatch at one end, possibly a read error. Here the CDR3 reads CTSSRSGLGEQYF. The CDR3 DNA reads TGTACCAGCAGCCGTTCTGGCTTAGGCGAGCAGTACTTC. The chain has TRBV9 and TRBJ2-7; D call uncertain. This CDR3 is 13 amino acids long. Germline V gene sequence: CDR1 SGDLS, CDR2 YYNGEE. Looking up the rest from reference TRBV9 and TRBJ2-7 gives the full variable domain: DSGVTQTPKHLITATGQRVTLRCSPRSGDLSVYWYQQSLDQGLQFLIQYYNGEERAKGNILERFSAQQFPDLHSELNLSSLELGDSALYFCTSSRSGLGEQYFGPGTRLTVT.

As regards this clonotype: The germline gene is not matched at one end of the junction; a read error may be the cause. This rearrangement joins TRBV7-3 to TRBJ2-1, with unresolved D. The CDR3 loop spans 15 amino acids. Germline CDR1 and CDR2: SGHTA and FQGTGA. The CDR3 protein is CASSLTSPYYNEHFF. The DNA of the CDR3 is TGTGCCAGCAGCTTAACAAGCCCCTATTACAATGAGCATTTCTTC.